The clone carrying this T cell receptor (beta chain) occurred many times. Its antigen is undetermined. Documented time point: blood at routine non-recurrence follow-up after resection. The study tagged each TCR cDNA molecule with a unique molecular identifier. From the 5' RACE reads, TCRdb called clonotypes with MiXCR, one entry per CDR3 protein. This table has 50,000 or so distinct CDR3 sequences, 10% to 15% appearing once. The data originate from a study of spatial heterogeneity in lung cancer. Background on the study: Two to three years after resection was the median timing of the follow-up PBMC samples, which were sequenced when available. Whole-study findings and limits: Tumor TCRs that were ubiquitous and expanded showed up in blood more at resection than follow-up.

Trimming removed 4 bases from V and 1 base from J, with 12 bases in between. Germline-derived CDR1 and CDR2 are SGHNT and YYREEE (reference sequence). The CDR3 loop spans 16 amino acids. The J gene is TRBJ2-6, the V gene TRBV5-4; the D call may be TRBD1 or TRBD2 (6 bases each). The sample consisted of PBMCs, taken at follow-up. The TCR comes from a male donor with early-stage non-small cell lung cancer. CDR3 bases: TGTGCCAGCAGCCCGGGGGCAGAATCTGGGGCCAACGTCCTGACTTTC. Amino acid sequence: CASSPGAESGANVLTF.